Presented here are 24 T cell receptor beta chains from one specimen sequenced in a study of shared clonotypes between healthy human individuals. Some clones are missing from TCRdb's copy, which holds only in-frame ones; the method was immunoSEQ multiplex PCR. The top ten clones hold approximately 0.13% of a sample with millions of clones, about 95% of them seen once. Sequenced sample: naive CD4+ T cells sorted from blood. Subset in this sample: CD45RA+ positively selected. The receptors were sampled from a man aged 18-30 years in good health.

In DNA, the CDR3 is TGTGCCAGCAGTTATCGGGGAGCCAAGAACACTGAAGCTTTCTTT. Translation gives CASSYRGAKNTEAFF. The chain carries TRBV5-6 and TRBJ1-1; D is unclear. The V gene lost 5 bases and the J gene lost 1 base, with 15 bases spanning the gap. Germline CDR1 is SGHDT and CDR2 is YYEEEE. This CDR3 is 15 amino acids long.

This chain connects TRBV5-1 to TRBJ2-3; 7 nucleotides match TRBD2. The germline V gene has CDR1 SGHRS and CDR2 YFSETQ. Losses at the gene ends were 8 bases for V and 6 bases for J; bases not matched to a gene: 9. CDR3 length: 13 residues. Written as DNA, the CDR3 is TGCGCCAGTACTAGTGGGAGGGCTGATACGCAGTATTTT. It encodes CASTSGRADTQYF.

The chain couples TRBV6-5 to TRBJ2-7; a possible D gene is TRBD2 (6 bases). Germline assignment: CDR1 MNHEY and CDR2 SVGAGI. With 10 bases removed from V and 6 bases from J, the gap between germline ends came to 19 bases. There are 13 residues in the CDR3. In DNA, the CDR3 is TGTGCCATCAGAAAACTAGCCGGTGGCGAGCAGTACTTC. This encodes CAIRKLAGGEQYF.

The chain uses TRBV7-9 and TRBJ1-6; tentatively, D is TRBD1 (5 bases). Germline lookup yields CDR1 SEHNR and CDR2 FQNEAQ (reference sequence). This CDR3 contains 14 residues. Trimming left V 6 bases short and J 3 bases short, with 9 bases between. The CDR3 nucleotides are TGTGCCAGCAGTCCCGACAGCTATAATTCACCCCTCCACTTT. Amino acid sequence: CASSPDSYNSPLHF.

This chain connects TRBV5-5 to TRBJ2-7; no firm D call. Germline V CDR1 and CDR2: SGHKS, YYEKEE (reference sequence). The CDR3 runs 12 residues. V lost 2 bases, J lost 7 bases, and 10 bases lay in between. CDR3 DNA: TGTGCCAGCAGCTTCCTGCGTGGAGAGCAGTACTTC. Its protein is CASSFLRGEQYF.

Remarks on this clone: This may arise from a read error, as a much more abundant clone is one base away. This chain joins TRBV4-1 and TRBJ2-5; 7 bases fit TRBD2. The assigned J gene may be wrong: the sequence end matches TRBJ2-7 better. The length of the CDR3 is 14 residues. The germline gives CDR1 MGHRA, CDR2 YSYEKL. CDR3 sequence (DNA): TGCGCCAGCAGCCAAGAGGCGGGAGACTACGAGCAGTACTTC. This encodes CASSQEAGDYEQYF.

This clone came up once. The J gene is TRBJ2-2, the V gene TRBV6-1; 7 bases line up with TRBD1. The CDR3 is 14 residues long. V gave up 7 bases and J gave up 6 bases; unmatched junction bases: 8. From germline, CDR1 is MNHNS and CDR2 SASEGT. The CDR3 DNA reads TGTGCCAGCACCGCAGGGGGTATCTCCGGGGAGCTGTTTTTT. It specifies CASTAGGISGELFF.

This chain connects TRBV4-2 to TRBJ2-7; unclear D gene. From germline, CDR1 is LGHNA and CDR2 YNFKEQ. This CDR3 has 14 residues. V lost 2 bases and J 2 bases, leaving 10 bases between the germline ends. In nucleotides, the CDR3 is TGTGCCAGCAGCCAACTTTATGGCCCCTACGAGCAGTACTTC. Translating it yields CASSQLYGPYEQYF.

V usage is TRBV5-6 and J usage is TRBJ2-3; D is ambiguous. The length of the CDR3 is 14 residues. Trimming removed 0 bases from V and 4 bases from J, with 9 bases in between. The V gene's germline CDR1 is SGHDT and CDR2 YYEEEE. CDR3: CASSLELAADTQYF. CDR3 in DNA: TGTGCCAGCAGCTTGGAATTGGCAGCAGATACGCAGTATTTT.

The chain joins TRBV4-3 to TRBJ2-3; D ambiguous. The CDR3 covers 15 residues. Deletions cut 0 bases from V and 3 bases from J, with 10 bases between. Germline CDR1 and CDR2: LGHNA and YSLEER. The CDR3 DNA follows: TGCGCCAGCAGCCAAGATGGGGTAGGAACAGATACGCAGTATTTT. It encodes CASSQDGVGTDTQYF.

This CDR3 reads CASSGHAGAGTDTQYF. CDR3 nucleotide sequence: TGTGCCAGCAGCGGTCACGCGGGGGCTGGGACAGATACGCAGTATTTT. This sequence joins TRBV9 and TRBJ2-3, with a tentative D call TRBD2 (7 bases). The CDR3 extends over 16 amino acids. The germline CDR1 and CDR2 sequences are SGDLS and YYNGEE. Trimming took off 3 bases at V and 3 bases at J, with 17 bases between the two ends.

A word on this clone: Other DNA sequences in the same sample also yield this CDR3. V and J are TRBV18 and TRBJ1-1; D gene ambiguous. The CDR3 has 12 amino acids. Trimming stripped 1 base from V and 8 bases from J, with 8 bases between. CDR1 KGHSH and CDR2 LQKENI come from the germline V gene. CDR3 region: CASSPLTGEAFF. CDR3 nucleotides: TGTGCCAGCTCACCACTAACTGGGGAAGCTTTCTTT. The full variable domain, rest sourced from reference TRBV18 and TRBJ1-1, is NAGVMQNPRHLVRRRGQEARLRCSPMKGHSHVYWYRQLPEEGLKFMVYLQKENIIDESGMPKERFSAEFPKEGPSILRIQQVVRGDSAAYFCASSPLTGEAFFGQGTRLTVV.

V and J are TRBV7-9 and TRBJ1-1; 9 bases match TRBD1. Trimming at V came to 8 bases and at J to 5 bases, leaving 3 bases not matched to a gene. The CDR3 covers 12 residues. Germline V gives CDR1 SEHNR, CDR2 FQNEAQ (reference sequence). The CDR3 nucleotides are TGTGCCAGCGGGACAGGGATGACTGAAGCTTTCTTT. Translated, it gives CASGTGMTEAFF.

CDR3 loop: CSVAVGSYEQYF. The CDR3 bases are TGCAGCGTTGCCGTGGGGTCCTACGAGCAGTACTTC. The chain couples TRBV29-1 to TRBJ2-7; D gene ambiguous. This CDR3 is 12 amino acids long. Trimming removed 4 bases at V and 1 base at J, with 8 bases between. Germline assignment: CDR1 SQVTM and CDR2 ANQGSEA.

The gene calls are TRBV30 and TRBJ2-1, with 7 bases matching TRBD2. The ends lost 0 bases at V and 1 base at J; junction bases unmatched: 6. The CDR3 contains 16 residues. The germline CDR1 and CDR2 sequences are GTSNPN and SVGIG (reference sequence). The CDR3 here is CAWSVLARGSYNEQFF. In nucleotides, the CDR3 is TGTGCCTGGAGTGTACTAGCGCGGGGATCCTACAATGAGCAGTTCTTC.

Written as DNA, the CDR3 is TGTGCCAGCAGCTATGGACAGGGGGGAGAGACCCAGTACTTC. Residues: CASSYGQGGETQYF. V and J are TRBV5-4 and TRBJ2-5, with 10 bases matching TRBD1. Germline CDR1 reads SGHNT; CDR2 reads YYREEE (reference sequence). Trimming removed 3 bases from V and 4 bases from J; junction bases left unmatched: 3. The CDR3 length is 14 residues.

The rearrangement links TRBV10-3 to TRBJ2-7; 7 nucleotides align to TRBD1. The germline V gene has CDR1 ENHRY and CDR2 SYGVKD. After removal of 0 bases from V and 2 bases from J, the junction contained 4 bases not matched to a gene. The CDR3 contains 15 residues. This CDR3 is CAISESPQGAYEQYF. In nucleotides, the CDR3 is TGTGCCATCAGTGAGTCTCCGCAGGGGGCCTACGAGCAGTACTTC.

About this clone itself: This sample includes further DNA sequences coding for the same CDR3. The CDR3 spells CASSLGPSTDTQYF. The DNA of the CDR3 is TGTGCCAGCAGCTTGGGACCCAGCACAGATACGCAGTATTTT. The chain links TRBV7-2 to TRBJ2-3; D might be TRBD1 or TRBD2, each matching 5 bases. Per the germline V gene, CDR1 is SGHTA and CDR2 is FQGNSA. The V end was cut by 3 bases, the J end by 0 bases, with 7 bases between. The CDR3 sequence is 14 residues long.

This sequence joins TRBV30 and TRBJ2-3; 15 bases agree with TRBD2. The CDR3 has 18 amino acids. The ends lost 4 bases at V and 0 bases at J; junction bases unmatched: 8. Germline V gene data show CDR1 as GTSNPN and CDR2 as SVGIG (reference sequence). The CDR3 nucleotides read TGTGCCTGGAATACAGGACTAGCGGGAGGGCCTAGCACAGATACGCAGTATTTT. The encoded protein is CAWNTGLAGGPSTDTQYF.

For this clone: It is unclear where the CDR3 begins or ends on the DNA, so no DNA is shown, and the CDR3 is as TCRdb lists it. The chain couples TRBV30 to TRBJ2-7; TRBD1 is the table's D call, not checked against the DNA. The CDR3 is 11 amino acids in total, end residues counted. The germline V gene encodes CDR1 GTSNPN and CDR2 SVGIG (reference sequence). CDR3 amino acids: CAWGGGNQGSF.

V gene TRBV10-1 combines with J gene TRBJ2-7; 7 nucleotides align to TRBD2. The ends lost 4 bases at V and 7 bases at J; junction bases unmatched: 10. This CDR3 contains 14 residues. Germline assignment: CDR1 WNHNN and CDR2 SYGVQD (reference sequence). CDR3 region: CASSGPQTGGEQYF. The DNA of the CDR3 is TGCGCCAGCAGTGGGCCCCAAACGGGGGGAGAGCAGTACTTC.

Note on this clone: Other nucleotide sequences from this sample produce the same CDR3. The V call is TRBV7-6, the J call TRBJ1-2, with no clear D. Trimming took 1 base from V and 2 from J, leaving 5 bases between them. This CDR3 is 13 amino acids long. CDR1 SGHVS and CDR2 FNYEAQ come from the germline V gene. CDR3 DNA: TGTGCCAGCAGCTTAGGGACGAACTATGGCTACACCTTC. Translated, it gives CASSLGTNYGYTF.

CDR3 sequence reads: CASSEVGRNTGELFF. Written as DNA, the CDR3 is TGTGCCAGCAGTGAAGTGGGCAGGAACACCGGGGAGCTGTTTTTT. The chain recombines TRBV6-1 with TRBJ2-2; no reliable D call. Germline V lookup: CDR1 MNHNS, CDR2 SASEGT. The V end was cut by 1 base, the J end by 1 base, with 7 bases between. This CDR3 region has 15 residues.

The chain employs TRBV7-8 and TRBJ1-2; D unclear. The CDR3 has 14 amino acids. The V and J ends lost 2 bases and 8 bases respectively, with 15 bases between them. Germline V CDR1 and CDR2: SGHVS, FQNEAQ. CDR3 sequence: CASSLIIGSSGYTF. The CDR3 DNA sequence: TGTGCCAGCAGCTTAATTATTGGGAGTTCGGGCTACACCTTC. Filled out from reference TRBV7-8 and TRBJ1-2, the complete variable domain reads GAGVSQSPRYKVAKRGQDVALRCDPISGHVSLFWYQQALGQGPEFLTYFQNEAQLDKSGLPSDRFFAERPEGSVSTLKIQRTQQEDSAVYLCASSLIIGSSGYTFGSGTRLTVV.